This TCR beta chain was captured by sequencing in a study of cytomegalovirus exposure and HLA in healthy donors. Study results and limitations: In an earlier analysis, most TCR beta V segments were productive about 87% or about 30% of the time. Upon later analysis, TCR association rates were observed to vary by HLA locus, being highest for DRB1 and lowest for HLA-C.

Although they were nominally healthy when sampled, donors likely had unrecorded immune exposures. The CDR3 is 11 residues long. V lost 6 bases, J lost 5 bases, and 7 bases lay in between. Germline-derived CDR1 and CDR2 are SEHNR and FQNEAQ (reference sequence). For this clone: Antigen: not known.

Vbeta (60) and Jbeta (13) primers were used in the PCR. Data came from immunoSEQ multiplex PCR; TCRdb stores just in-frame clones and leaves some out. There are some 130,000 clones in the sample; 80% to 90% occur only once, and under 7% lies in the top ten. The chain links TRBV7-9 to TRBJ2-5, with D unclear. The origin of this receptor is a middle-aged woman in good health and CMV-seropositive. What was sequenced was PBMCs. For the CDR3, the DNA is TGTGCCAGCAGTACTTCCGAGACCCAGTACTTC. The encoded protein is CASSTSETQYF.